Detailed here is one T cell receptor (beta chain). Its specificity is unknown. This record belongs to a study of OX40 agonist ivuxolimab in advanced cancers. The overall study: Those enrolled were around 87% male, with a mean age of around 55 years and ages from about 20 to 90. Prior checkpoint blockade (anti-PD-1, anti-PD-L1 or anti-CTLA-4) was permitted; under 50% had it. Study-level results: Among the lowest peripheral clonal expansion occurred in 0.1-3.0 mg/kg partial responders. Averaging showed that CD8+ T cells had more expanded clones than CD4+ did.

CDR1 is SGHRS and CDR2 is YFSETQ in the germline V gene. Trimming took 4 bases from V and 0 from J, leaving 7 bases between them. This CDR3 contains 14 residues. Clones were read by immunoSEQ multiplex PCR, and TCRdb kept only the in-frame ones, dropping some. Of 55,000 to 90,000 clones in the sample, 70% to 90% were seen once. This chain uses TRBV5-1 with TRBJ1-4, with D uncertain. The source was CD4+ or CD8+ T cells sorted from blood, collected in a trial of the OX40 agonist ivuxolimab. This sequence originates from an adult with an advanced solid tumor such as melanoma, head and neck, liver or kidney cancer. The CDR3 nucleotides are TGCGCCAGCAGCCGAGAAGCAACTAATGAAAAACTGTTTTTT. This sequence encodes CASSREATNEKLFF. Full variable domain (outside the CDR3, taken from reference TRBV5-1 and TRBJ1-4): KAGVTQTPRYLIKTRGQQVTLSCSPISGHRSVSWYQQTPGQGLQFLFEYFSETQRNKGNFPGRFSGRQFSNSRSEMNVSTLELGDSALYLCASSREATNEKLFFGSGTQLSVL.